This record looks at one TCR beta chain sequence and its context. As yet, its antigen is unknown. The data were obtained in a study of PD-1 blockade in classical Hodgkin lymphoma. Study-level findings and limits: Partial responders and progressors had significantly lower baseline TCR diversity. Reports described newly diagnosed patients as having lower baseline TCR diversity than healthy donors.

Described time point: cycle 4 day 1 (C4D1), after less than seven weeks of nivolumab. There was relapse after autologous stem cell transplantation in every patient, and there was variation in brentuximab vedotin exposure. Responses achieved at best were complete response, partial response or progressive disease. Here immunoSEQ multiplex PCR was the method, and the copy in TCRdb shows in-frame clones only, minus some. The sample has over 80,000 clones; around four fifths are singletons. In germline, CDR1 is SGHRS, CDR2 YFSETQ. With V trimmed by 5 bases and J by 0 bases, 8 bases remained unmatched. CDR3 length equals 18 residues.

The TCR sequence derives from a human donor with classical Hodgkin lymphoma. Sequenced material: peripheral blood mononuclear cells (PBMCs), taken before the fourth cycle of nivolumab. The chain employs TRBV5-1 and TRBJ2-7; 16 bases are shared with TRBD2. The CDR3 spells CASRDPGLAGGSSYEQYF. For the CDR3, the DNA is TGCGCCAGCAGGGACCCGGGACTAGCGGGAGGGAGCTCCTACGAGCAGTACTTC.